A single sample is the source of the 5 T cell receptor beta chains below, sequenced in a study of shared clonotypes between healthy human individuals. Assay: immunoSEQ multiplex PCR; the TCRdb copy retains only in-frame clones and omits some. The data show fewer than 3 million clones, roughly 90% seen once. Sequenced: naive CD4+ T cells from PBMCs. This sample's subset: CD45RA+ positively selected. The receptors derive from a man aged 18 to 35 in good health. Some clones in this sample may be carry-over from other donors' samples.

This chain joins TRBV28 and TRBJ2-6; the D is unclear. The CDR3 covers 15 residues. CDR1 and CDR2 (germline): MDHEN, SYDVKM. The V end was cut by 6 bases, the J end by 1 base, with 10 bases between. Here the CDR3 DNA reads TGTGCCAGCAGCCCCACCCATTCTGGGGCCAACGTCCTGACTTTC. As protein: CASSPTHSGANVLTF.

The V call is TRBV7-3, the J call TRBJ2-1, with unresolved D. Germline assignment: CDR1 SGHTA and CDR2 FQGTGA. Trimming left V 5 bases short and J 4 bases short, with 9 bases between. The CDR3 contains 13 residues. The CDR3 loop is CASSLIVYNEQFF. DNA for the CDR3: TGTGCCAGCAGCCTCATCGTTTACAATGAGCAGTTCTTC.

This sequence joins TRBV28 and TRBJ2-7, with D tentatively TRBD1 (6 bases). Trimming took 10 bases from V and 2 from J, leaving 12 bases between them. Germline V gene data show CDR1 as MDHEN and CDR2 as SYDVKM. This CDR3 contains 12 residues. DNA for the CDR3: TGTGCCACCCGGGACAATACCTACGAGCAGTACTTC. The encoded protein is CATRDNTYEQYF.

The V gene is TRBV9, the J gene TRBJ1-4; a possible D gene is TRBD1 (5 bases). The CDR3 sequence is 15 residues long. CDR1 SGDLS and CDR2 YYNGEE come from the germline V gene. V dropped 4 bases and J dropped 3 bases, with 13 bases sitting between them. The CDR3: CASSTQGRANEKLFF. DNA of the CDR3: TGTGCCAGCAGCACCCAGGGTCGCGCTAATGAAAAACTGTTTTTT.

The chain carries TRBV5-1 and TRBJ2-1; 11 nucleotides match TRBD2. The CDR3 consists of 18 residues. V was pared by 4 bases and J by 6 bases, with 15 bases of the junction left unmatched. Germline loops: CDR1 SGHRS, CDR2 YFSETQ. CDR3 coding DNA: TGCGCCAGCAGCCCCCGGTTTGTAGCGGGAGGGTCGGGCAATGAGCAGTTCTTC. Its translation: CASSPRFVAGGSGNEQFF.